Listed below are T cell receptor beta chains from one sample, sequenced in a study of blood T cell repertoires in COVID-19. The method was immunoSEQ multiplex PCR; TCRdb's version includes in-frame clones alone and lacks a portion of them. The sample has over 200,000 clones, approximately 89% seen once. The sample comprised peripheral blood. The source is a woman between 40 and 55 years old with acute or convalescent COVID-19. Each CDR3 is given with its conserved first and last residue. Each record gives: J gene, clone size, V gene, D gene, CDR3 protein, CDR3 DNA. A D gene is named only where the DNA matches it firmly. Not every row has a clone size; where given, it reads once, few, many or a size class.

J gene: TRBJ1-1
clone size: NA
V gene: TRBV6-6
D gene: NA
CDR3 protein: CASSLQGRNTEAFF
CDR3 DNA: TGTGCCAGCAGTTTGCAGGGGCGGAACACTGAAGCTTTCTTT

J gene: TRBJ1-4
clone size: NA
V gene: TRBV3-1/TRBV3-2
D gene: NA
CDR3 protein: CASSQSSRGEKLFF
CDR3 DNA: TGTGCCAGCAGCCAAAGTTCCAGGGGAGAAAAACTGTTTTTT

J gene: TRBJ1-4
clone size: NA
V gene: TRBV15
D gene: NA
CDR3 protein: CATSRIPGGELFF
CDR3 DNA: TGTGCCACCAGCAGGATCCCGGGGGGCGAACTGTTTTTT

J gene: TRBJ2-5
clone size: NA
V gene: TRBV2
D gene: TRBD1
CDR3 protein: CASSDPSGTGIPETQYF
CDR3 DNA: TGTGCCAGCAGCGATCCTTCCGGGACAGGGATCCCAGAGACCCAGTACTTC

J gene: TRBJ1-2
clone size: NA
V gene: TRBV29-1
D gene: NA
CDR3 protein: CSVNEAPNYGYTF
CDR3 DNA: TGCAGCGTTAATGAGGCTCCTAACTATGGCTACACCTTC

J gene: TRBJ1-1
clone size: NA
V gene: TRBV4-1
D gene: NA
CDR3 protein: CASSQELMNTEAFF
CDR3 DNA: TGCGCCAGCAGCCAAGAACTGATGAACACTGAAGCTTTCTTT

J gene: TRBJ1-2
clone size: once
V gene: TRBV6-1
D gene: NA
CDR3 protein: CASSGGDGGFLYGYTF
CDR3 DNA: TGTGCCAGCAGTGGGGGCGACGGGGGATTCCTCTATGGCTACACCTTC

J gene: TRBJ1-2
clone size: NA
V gene: TRBV18
D gene: NA
CDR3 protein: CASSTSGTPNYGYTF
CDR3 DNA: TGTGCCAGCTCAACGTCCGGGACACCTAACTATGGCTACACCTTC

J gene: TRBJ2-3
clone size: NA
V gene: TRBV19
D gene: NA
CDR3 protein: CASRASGITDTQYF
CDR3 DNA: TGTGCCAGTAGGGCCTCCGGGATCACAGATACGCAGTATTTT

J gene: TRBJ2-2
clone size: NA
V gene: TRBV2
D gene: NA
CDR3 protein: CASTPPGANTGELFF
CDR3 DNA: TGTGCCAGCACCCCTCCCGGGGCGAACACCGGGGAGCTGTTTTTT

J gene: TRBJ2-2
clone size: NA
V gene: TRBV5-1
D gene: TRBD1
CDR3 protein: CASSTLQGAGTGELFF
CDR3 DNA: TGCGCCAGCAGCACACTACAGGGGGCGGGCACCGGGGAGCTGTTTTTT

J gene: TRBJ1-2
clone size: NA
V gene: TRBV6-5
D gene: TRBD1
CDR3 protein: CASSLQQGAGYGYTF
CDR3 DNA: TGTGCCAGCAGTCTACAACAGGGGGCCGGCTATGGCTACACCTTC

J gene: TRBJ1-2
clone size: NA
V gene: TRBV18
D gene: NA
CDR3 protein: CASSGIRGYTF
CDR3 DNA: TGTGCCAGCTCAGGTATACGGGGCTACACCTTC

J gene: TRBJ1-5
clone size: NA
V gene: TRBV2
D gene: TRBD1
CDR3 protein: CASSRGTGVHQPQHF
CDR3 DNA: TGTGCCAGCAGCCGAGGGACAGGGGTACATCAGCCCCAGCATTTT

J gene: TRBJ2-5
clone size: NA
V gene: TRBV5-1
D gene: TRBD1
CDR3 protein: CASSLGQGWETQYF
CDR3 DNA: TGCGCCAGCAGCTTGGGACAGGGGTGGGAGACCCAGTACTTC

J gene: TRBJ2-3
clone size: NA
V gene: TRBV5-6
D gene: NA
CDR3 protein: CASSWEPHSTDTQYF
CDR3 DNA: TGTGCCAGCAGCTGGGAGCCACACTCCACAGATACGCAGTATTTT

J gene: TRBJ1-2
clone size: NA
V gene: TRBV2
D gene: TRBD1
CDR3 protein: CASSTRDRGSYGYTF
CDR3 DNA: TGTGCCAGCAGCACCCGGGACAGGGGATCTTATGGCTACACCTTC

J gene: TRBJ1-2
clone size: NA
V gene: TRBV5-1
D gene: NA
CDR3 protein: CASSLNRVDGYTF
CDR3 DNA: TGCGCCAGCAGCTTGAACAGGGTGGATGGCTACACCTTC

J gene: TRBJ2-3
clone size: NA
V gene: TRBV11-2
D gene: NA
CDR3 protein: CASSRTSFLDTQYF
CDR3 DNA: TGTGCCAGCAGCCGAACTAGCTTTCTAGATACGCAGTATTTT

J gene: TRBJ2-2
clone size: NA
V gene: TRBV29-1
D gene: NA
CDR3 protein: CSVDGGLDTGELFF
CDR3 DNA: TGCAGCGTTGACGGGGGGCTGGACACCGGGGAGCTGTTTTTT

J gene: TRBJ1-1
clone size: NA
V gene: TRBV3-1/TRBV3-2
D gene: NA
CDR3 protein: CASSQDPSEAFF
CDR3 DNA: TGTGCCAGCAGCCAAGACCCCTCCGAAGCTTTCTTT

J gene: TRBJ1-1
clone size: NA
V gene: TRBV29-1
D gene: NA
CDR3 protein: CSVGPRHMIKMNTEAFF
CDR3 DNA: TGCAGCGTTGGTCCCAGACATATGATTAAAATGAACACTGAAGCTTTCTTT

J gene: TRBJ2-3
clone size: NA
V gene: TRBV7-3
D gene: NA
CDR3 protein: CASSLIPSDTQYF
CDR3 DNA: TGTGCCAGCAGCTTAATCCCCTCAGATACGCAGTATTTT

J gene: TRBJ1-6
clone size: NA
V gene: TRBV19
D gene: NA
CDR3 protein: CASSNRLNSPLHF
CDR3 DNA: TGTGCCAGTAGTAATCGTCTTAATTCACCCCTCCACTTT

J gene: TRBJ1-2
clone size: once
V gene: TRBV6-5
D gene: TRBD1
CDR3 protein: CASSYDRANYGYTF
CDR3 DNA: TGTGCCAGCAGTTACGACAGGGCGAACTATGGCTACACCTTC

J gene: TRBJ2-2
clone size: NA
V gene: TRBV29-1
D gene: TRBD2
CDR3 protein: CSVPTSGAHSNTGELFF
CDR3 DNA: TGCAGCGTCCCGACTAGCGGGGCCCATTCGAACACCGGGGAGCTGTTTTTT

J gene: TRBJ1-1
clone size: few
V gene: TRBV6-5
D gene: TRBD1
CDR3 protein: CASDPGTGFPEAFF
CDR3 DNA: TGTGCCAGCGACCCCGGGACAGGGTTTCCTGAAGCTTTCTTT

J gene: TRBJ1-2
clone size: NA
V gene: TRBV4-1
D gene: TRBD1
CDR3 protein: CASSQESTEGGIAYGYTF
CDR3 DNA: TGCGCCAGCAGCCAGGAATCCACAGAAGGGGGCATCGCCTATGGCTACACCTTC

J gene: TRBJ2-1
clone size: NA
V gene: TRBV6-5
D gene: NA
CDR3 protein: CASSYRSPISNEQFF
CDR3 DNA: TGTGCCAGCAGTTACCGGTCCCCGATTTCTAATGAGCAGTTCTTC

J gene: TRBJ1-1
clone size: once
V gene: TRBV6-1
D gene: NA
CDR3 protein: CASSEGAMNTEAFF
CDR3 DNA: TGTGCCAGCAGTGAAGGCGCAATGAACACTGAAGCTTTCTTT

J gene: TRBJ1-5
clone size: NA
V gene: TRBV19
D gene: NA
CDR3 protein: CASNLRGAGQPQHF
CDR3 DNA: TGTGCCAGTAATTTACGGGGGGCAGGGCAGCCCCAGCATTTT

J gene: TRBJ2-3
clone size: NA
V gene: TRBV27
D gene: NA
CDR3 protein: CAVQPWGFTDTQYF
CDR3 DNA: TGTGCCGTACAACCGTGGGGCTTCACAGATACGCAGTATTTT

J gene: TRBJ2-1
clone size: NA
V gene: TRBV5-5
D gene: TRBD2
CDR3 protein: CASSPRASGVNEQFF
CDR3 DNA: TGTGCCAGCAGTCCGCGGGCTAGCGGGGTCAATGAGCAGTTCTTC

J gene: TRBJ1-1
clone size: NA
V gene: TRBV2
D gene: TRBD1
CDR3 protein: CASSPRDRGVGAFF
CDR3 DNA: TGTGCCAGCAGCCCCCGGGACAGGGGGGTAGGAGCTTTCTTT

J gene: TRBJ2-1
clone size: NA
V gene: TRBV2
D gene: NA
CDR3 protein: CASRLPGLRSYNEQFF
CDR3 DNA: TGTGCCAGCAGGTTACCGGGACTTCGGTCCTACAATGAGCAGTTCTTC

J gene: TRBJ2-3
clone size: NA
V gene: TRBV3-1/TRBV3-2
D gene: TRBD2
CDR3 protein: CASSRLAGGYTDTQYF
CDR3 DNA: TGTGCCAGCAGCAGGCTAGCGGGGGGGTACACAGATACGCAGTATTTT

J gene: TRBJ1-5
clone size: NA
V gene: TRBV3-1/TRBV3-2
D gene: NA
CDR3 protein: CASSQEWTGANQPQHF
CDR3 DNA: TGTGCCAGCAGCCAAGAGTGGACGGGAGCGAATCAGCCCCAGCATTTT

J gene: TRBJ1-2
clone size: NA
V gene: TRBV29-1
D gene: TRBD1
CDR3 protein: CSVSRLQGAAGYTF
CDR3 DNA: TGCAGCGTTTCCCGTTTACAGGGGGCAGCCGGCTACACCTTC

J gene: TRBJ1-3
clone size: NA
V gene: TRBV5-1
D gene: NA
CDR3 protein: CASSEKPGVSGNTIYF
CDR3 DNA: TGCGCCAGCAGTGAAAAACCCGGGGTCTCTGGAAACACCATATATTTT

J gene: TRBJ1-2
clone size: NA
V gene: TRBV12-3/TRBV12-4
D gene: NA
CDR3 protein: CASSGLGYTF
CDR3 DNA: TGTGCCAGCAGTGGCCTTGGCTACACCTTC

J gene: TRBJ1-1
clone size: NA
V gene: TRBV11-3
D gene: NA
CDR3 protein: CASSFGRNTEAFF
CDR3 DNA: TGTGCCAGCAGCTTTGGGCGGAACACTGAAGCTTTCTTT

J gene: TRBJ1-6
clone size: NA
V gene: TRBV6-5
D gene: NA
CDR3 protein: CASTLGVDYNSPLHF
CDR3 DNA: TGTGCCAGCACCCTCGGGGTGGACTATAATTCACCCCTCCACTTT

J gene: TRBJ2-6
clone size: NA
V gene: TRBV18
D gene: TRBD1
CDR3 protein: CASSPNSGGQVGKSSGANVLTF
CDR3 DNA: TGTGCCAGCTCACCAAACAGTGGTGGACAGGTCGGGAAGAGTTCTGGGGCCAACGTCCTGACTTTC

J gene: TRBJ1-1
clone size: NA
V gene: TRBV3-1/TRBV3-2
D gene: TRBD1
CDR3 protein: CASSHLLGQGRTEAFF
CDR3 DNA: TGTGCCAGCAGCCACCTTTTGGGACAGGGTAGAACTGAAGCTTTCTTT

J gene: TRBJ2-3
clone size: NA
V gene: TRBV5-1
D gene: TRBD1
CDR3 protein: CASQAGGAGADTQYF
CDR3 DNA: TGCGCCAGCCAGGCAGGGGGCGCGGGTGCAGATACGCAGTATTTT

J gene: TRBJ1-1
clone size: NA
V gene: TRBV19
D gene: NA
CDR3 protein: CASSIAGVLNTEAFF
CDR3 DNA: TGTGCCAGTAGTATAGCGGGGGTCTTGAACACTGAAGCTTTCTTT

J gene: TRBJ1-1
clone size: NA
V gene: TRBV2
D gene: TRBD1
CDR3 protein: CASKPGQGGTEAFF
CDR3 DNA: TGTGCCAGCAAACCGGGACAGGGTGGTACTGAAGCTTTCTTT

J gene: TRBJ2-1
clone size: NA
V gene: TRBV4-1
D gene: NA
CDR3 protein: CASSRPGDNEQFF
CDR3 DNA: TGCGCCAGCAGCCGCCCAGGGGACAATGAGCAGTTCTTC

J gene: TRBJ2-5
clone size: NA
V gene: TRBV2
D gene: TRBD1
CDR3 protein: CASSRDRGQETQYF
CDR3 DNA: TGTGCCAGCAGCAGGGACAGAGGGCAAGAGACCCAGTACTTC

J gene: TRBJ1-5
clone size: few
V gene: TRBV30
D gene: TRBD1
CDR3 protein: CAWSTGTGGKQPQHF
CDR3 DNA: TGTGCCTGGAGCACCGGGACAGGGGGAAAACAGCCCCAGCATTTT

J gene: TRBJ2-6
clone size: NA
V gene: TRBV9
D gene: TRBD1
CDR3 protein: CASSVAGRQGDGANVLTF
CDR3 DNA: TGTGCCAGCAGCGTAGCTGGACGACAGGGAGATGGGGCCAACGTCCTGACTTTC

J gene: TRBJ1-1
clone size: NA
V gene: TRBV25-1
D gene: NA
CDR3 protein: CASSELGGTNTEAFF
CDR3 DNA: TGTGCCAGCAGTGAATTGGGGGGAACTAACACTGAAGCTTTCTTT

J gene: TRBJ1-1
clone size: NA
V gene: TRBV11-2
D gene: TRBD1
CDR3 protein: CASSLGTGGWTEAFF
CDR3 DNA: TGTGCCAGCAGCCTTGGGACAGGGGGATGGACTGAAGCTTTCTTT

J gene: TRBJ1-2
clone size: NA
V gene: TRBV24-1
D gene: NA
CDR3 protein: CATSDPGQSYGYTF
CDR3 DNA: TGTGCCACCAGTGACCCTGGACAATCCTATGGCTACACCTTC